Sequencing of this TCR beta chain was carried out in a study of T-cell memory formation after mild COVID-19. With respect to this clonotype: Its matching antigen is unknown.

Study results and limitations: Clones that got smaller from day 15 to 85 had even CD4/CD8, while clones growing later tipped toward CD4+.

5'RACE primed from the constant segment yielded TCR alpha and TCR beta cDNA libraries bearing sample barcodes and UMIs. Each CDR3 protein gets one entry after TCRdb re-called the 5' RACE reads with MiXCR. The table records some 320,000 distinct CDR3 sequences, more than 15% of them present only once. Looked up from germline, CDR1 is MNHEY and CDR2 is SVGAGI. V dropped 5 bases and J dropped 5; count of bases not matched to a gene: 9. The CDR3 has 17 residues. The receptor was derived from a man aged 18 to 35 who had mild COVID-19 (a few samples of this study predate the infection). Cell type and time point are not known. Sequencing was performed on PBMCs or a T cell subset sorted from them (not recorded which). The chain carries TRBV6-5 and TRBJ2-1; 13 nucleotides align to TRBD2. The CDR3 DNA reads TGTGCCAGCAGTCTACTAGCGGGGGGGCTCAAAGACAATGAGCAGTTCTTC. Its protein product is CASSLLAGGLKDNEQFF.